This T cell receptor beta chain was profiled in a study of T cells in Graves' hyperthyroidism and ophthalmopathy. The TCR beta CDR3 regions underwent amplification using RNA transcripts as the source. The HTBI set primed first-round TCR CDR3 RT-PCR. TCRdb independently ran MiXCR on the multiplex PCR reads; one entry per CDR3 protein. Of about 270,000 distinct CDR3 sequences listed, roughly 22% are singletons. This clonotype turned up a few times. V trimming: 5 bases; J trimming: 4 bases; junction bases outside the gene matches: 4. This CDR3 is built from 14 residues. Germline CDR1 reads SGHAT; CDR2 reads FQDESV (reference sequence).

This clonotype was obtained from a young man with Graves' ophthalmopathy. Material for sequencing was blood. The chain has TRBV11-1 and TRBJ2-1; 8 bases match TRBD1. The CDR3 protein is CASSPRTGYNEQFF. CDR3 sequence (DNA): TGTGCCAGCAGCCCCAGGACAGGGTACAATGAGCAGTTCTTC.